Only a few counts were recorded for the clone carrying this T cell receptor beta chain. Its antigen remains unknown. This CDR3 has 15 amino acids. Trimming cost V 5 bases and J 2 bases; bases outside gene matches: 3. Germline assignment: CDR1 MNHEY and CDR2 SMNVEV (reference sequence). This entry is derived from a study of T-cell memory formation after mild COVID-19. Regarding the study as a whole: There was a balanced CD4/CD8 profile in clones contracting day 15 to 85, and later expanders leaned CD4+.

After 5'RACE with constant-segment primers, TCR alpha and TCR beta cDNA libraries carrying sample barcodes and UMIs were obtained. TCRdb passed the 5' RACE reads through MiXCR, listing each CDR3 protein once. The top ten hold about 12% of the sample, which has around 440,000 distinct CDR3 sequences, 15% to 20% seen once. The sample comprised PBMCs or a T cell subset sorted from them (not recorded which). This chain connects TRBV27 to TRBJ2-3; 11 nucleotides agree with TRBD2. The clonotype originates from an adult woman who had mild COVID-19 (a few samples of this study predate the infection). Cell type and time point are not known. For the CDR3, the DNA is TGTGCCAGCAGTCCTAGCGGGGGGTTCACAGATACGCAGTATTTT. This sequence encodes CASSPSGGFTDTQYF.